This entry features one T cell receptor beta chain sequence. TCRdb keeps only in-frame clones here, not all; method: immunoSEQ multiplex PCR. The sample lists under 350,000 clones, approximately 86% occurring once. This specimen comes from a study of blood T cell repertoires in COVID-19. Which cohort a participant joined came from the clinical history participants gave. The V end lost 2 bases, the J end lost 4 bases, and 12 bases lay between the germline ends. Germline loops: CDR1 MDHEN, CDR2 SYDVKM. This CDR3 is built from 14 residues. V is TRBV28 and J is TRBJ2-7; perhaps TRBD2 as D (5 bases). This TCR came from a woman between 18 and 29 years old who had recovered from COVID-19. Specimen: PBMCs or T cells enriched from blood (not recorded which). The CDR3 DNA reads as TGTGCCAGCAGTTTAGCGGGTAACCTATACGAGCAGTACTTC. It yields the protein CASSLAGNLYEQYF.